This passage covers 8 T cell receptor beta chains from one sample sequenced in a study of regulatory T cells in long-lasting Graves disease. The time point: newly diagnosed GD, antithyroid drugs for less than 3 months. PBMC RNA served as the TCR library source. The authors built TCR beta libraries using iRepertoire HTBI primers and Arm-PCR of CDR3 regions. TCRdb reprocessed the multiplex PCR reads with MiXCR, giving one entry per CDR3 protein. The table has about 460,000 distinct CDR3 sequences, 12% to 15% seen once. These data were also reused for a study on T cells in Graves' hyperthyroidism and ophthalmopathy.

Sequencing used peripheral blood mononuclear cells (PBMCs), obtained at new diagnosis, from a patient treated with antithyroid drugs. Source of these receptors: a woman between 45 and 60 years old with Graves disease.

This clonotype was counted only a few times. The genes are TRBV19 and TRBJ2-1; the D is unclear. V was trimmed by 7 bases and J by 1 base, leaving 11 bases between them. CDR3 size: 14 residues. CDR1 is LNHDA and CDR2 is SQIVND in the germline V gene (reference sequence). CDR3 nucleotide sequence: TGTGCCAGTACGAGTCCAGTATCCTACAATGAGCAGTTCTTC. Translated, it gives CASTSPVSYNEQFF.

The chain is built from TRBV9 and TRBJ2-3, with 12 bases matching TRBD2. The germline gives CDR1 SGDLS, CDR2 YYNGEE. V lost 2 bases to trimming and J lost 4 bases; unmatched junction nucleotides: 5. CDR3 size: 16 residues. The CDR3 loop is CASSVLAGGPPDTQYF. The CDR3, as DNA: TGTGCCAGCAGCGTCCTAGCGGGAGGGCCCCCAGATACGCAGTATTTT.

Ten or more counts support this clonotype. The V call is TRBV7-3, the J call TRBJ2-5; TRBD2 agrees at 14 bases. Germline lookup yields CDR1 SGHTA and CDR2 FQGTGA. The CDR3 has 20 residues. Trimming at V came to 2 bases and at J to 1 base, leaving 12 bases not matched to a gene. For the CDR3, the DNA is TGTGCCAGCAGCTTACTACTCGGGACTAGCGGGAGAGGGGGCCAAGAGACCCAGTACTTC. Residues: CASSLLLGTSGRGGQETQYF.

With respect to this clonotype: A read error is the likely source, as a far larger clone sits one nucleotide away. The chain is built from TRBV2 and TRBJ2-7; D might be TRBD1 (7 bases). This CDR3 spans 13 amino acids. The germline V gene encodes CDR1 SNHLY and CDR2 FYNNEI. Trimming took off 7 bases at V and 10 bases at J, with 20 bases between the two ends. The CDR3 is CASNPQGEETQYV. The CDR3 coding sequence is TGTGCCAGCAACCCGCAGGGGGAGGAGACCCAGTACGTC.

Regarding this clonotype: At one end the junction does not follow the germline gene, possibly because of a read error. V is TRBV3-1 and J is TRBJ2-3; possibly TRBD1 for D (5 bases). CDR1 and CDR2 from the germline V gene are LGHDT and YNNKEL (reference sequence). The CDR3 is made up of 15 amino acids. The CDR3 is CASSQDWGSTGTQYF. The CDR3 DNA reads TGTGCCAGCAGCCAAGACTGGGGTAGCACAGGTACGCAGTATTTT.

The chain recombines TRBV6-9 with TRBJ2-7; TRBD1 aligns across 7 bases. Germline V lookup: CDR1 MNHGY, CDR2 SVAAGI. The CDR3 is 15 amino acids. After removal of 3 bases from V and 1 base from J, the junction contained 6 bases not matched to a gene. CDR3 in DNA: TGTGCCAGCAGTTACAACCAGGGGGTTTCCTACGAGCAGTACTTC. Protein product: CASSYNQGVSYEQYF.

This clonotype was seen at least ten times. The chain is built from TRBV15 and TRBJ1-5; the D is unclear. This CDR3 spans 13 amino acids. Germline CDR1 and CDR2: LNHNV and YYDKDF (reference sequence). Trimming took 9 bases from V and 1 from J, leaving 10 bases between them. The CDR3 sequence is CATSDVSNQPQHF. CDR3 DNA sequence: TGTGCCACTAGCGACGTAAGCAATCAGCCCCAGCATTTT.

This clonotype was detected a few times. V usage is TRBV5-1 and J usage is TRBJ1-2; the match to TRBD1 covers 8 bases. Germline CDR1 SGHRS, CDR2 YFSETQ. The CDR3 totals 14 residues. Trimming at V came to 3 bases and at J to 4 bases, leaving 5 bases not matched to a gene. DNA of the CDR3: TGCGCCAGCAGCTCCCAGGGGGCTGGCTATGGCTACACCTTC. It codes for CASSSQGAGYGYTF.